This T cell receptor beta chain comes out of a study of shared clonotypes between healthy human individuals. Sorted-subset replicate PCR reactions contained 200 ng DNA, corresponding to 29,000 or so T cell genomes. Sequencing used immunoSEQ multiplex PCR; TCRdb keeps in-frame clones, though not all of them. The sample yields some 1 million clones, approximately 68% seen once. The TCR sequence derives from a man aged 18 to 30 in good health. Sequenced sample: memory CD4+ T cells sorted from blood. Subset here: CD45RA-negative fraction.

In DNA, the CDR3 is TGTGCCAGCTCGCCCCGGGCCCTACTCGGGGAGCTGTTTTTT. Translating gives CASSPRALLGELFF. This rearrangement joins TRBV18 to TRBJ2-2; D remains unclear. Per germline, CDR1 KGHSH and CDR2 LQKENI. CDR3 size: 14 residues. V lost 6 bases and J lost 7, with 15 bases in between.